Described below is a single TCR beta chain sequence and its context. The antigen it binds to is not known. Per-nucleotide qualities are absent, and no much larger clonotype sits a single base away. The record originates from a study of T cell responses to AZD1222 COVID-19 vaccine (TCRdb year 2021). Looking at the study overall: Because spike-specific TCR depth and breadth did not differ between the two schedules, AZD1222 recipients who got a second dose at roughly 4 weeks were pooled with those who got a second dose at roughly 12 weeks. A total of 230 to 250 trial participants underwent TCR sequencing, of whom nearly 210 had received two doses of AZD1222 and some 25 had received two doses of the MenACWY control vaccine. Enrollment into the trials was organized by age into subgroups of 18-55, 56-69 and 70-plus years, and those subgroups contained roughly 150, 30 and 60 TCR-sequenced participants, respectively. The paper's findings and limits, for the study overall: Because no day 14 peak-response samples were available, repertoires were characterized only after the peak T cell response. CD4 TCRs associated with the vaccine covered the entire spike protein, and the dominant responses were in regions 160-218 and 743-854. In the small 56-69-year group, the increase in depth fell short of significance, most likely because of low power. Most participants were white British and females outnumbered males, and the authors suggested that clonal diversity may have been underestimated. Epitopes outside the regions mutated in the B.1.351 and B.1.1.7 variants were reportedly recognized by nearly half of the unique spike-specific TCRs. Conclusions about previously exposed vaccinees are limited because only five to seven AZD1222 recipients were SARS-CoV-2 seropositive at baseline. A significant rise in spike-specific TCR breadth and depth was observed after two AZD1222 doses relative to day 0 and relative to MenACWY recipients.

V gives up 1 base and J gives up 3 bases, and the segment between their germline ends measures 9 bases. For CDR1 and CDR2, the germline V gene (reference sequence) lists MNHEY and SMNVEV. Inclusive of the bounding cysteine and phenylalanine, the CDR3 is 14 residues long. The CDR3 DNA has 42 bases and is translated from base 1. The CDR3 regions of human TCRbeta chains were analyzed by immunosequencing. Per the authors' processing: Repertoire TCRs were checked for matches against a reference library of SARS-CoV-2-specific TCRs that had been generated using the MIRA antigen-specificity platform. Breadth was defined as the fraction of unique TCRs that were SARS-CoV-2-associated, and depth was defined as the fraction of total T cells that were SARS-CoV-2-associated. Using the MIRA data, every spike-specific TCR was mapped to the spike region that the TCR reacted to and assigned to either a CD4 or a CD8 class. Log10-transformed breadth and depth values were compared by one-way ANOVA with Sidak's multiple comparisons tests. TCRdb took over this immuneACCESS table, retaining in-frame rearrangements with V and J assigned. Such tables are incomplete; in checked studies, under half of the missing clones stem from an unresolved V gene, and the remainder is unexplained. V, J and clone size were drawn from that table, and D and trimming were deduced from the DNA. Across this sample there are some 140,000 clones, with approximately 90% seen only once. Approximately 5.7% of the sample lies in the top ten.

The sample's time point, from its label and the paper: baseline before first vaccination. The vaccinee samples were drawn from two UK trials, COV001 and COV002, one of which was a single-blind randomized controlled phase 2/3 trial testing AZD1222 (ChAdOx1 nCoV-19) in healthy adults. Trial participant PBMC samples were collected at day 0 and day 28 after the second dose for TCRbeta chain sequencing. This chain is built from TRBV27 and TRBJ2-5; TRBD2 is a weak D gene call, 6 bases matching. This specimen consisted of peripheral blood, obtained on day 0 of AZD1222 vaccination. This TCR was recovered from an adult in good health. The DNA sequence is TGTGCCAGCAGTTTATGGGCGGGGAAAGAGACCCAGTACTTC. The resulting protein is CASSLWAGKETQYF.